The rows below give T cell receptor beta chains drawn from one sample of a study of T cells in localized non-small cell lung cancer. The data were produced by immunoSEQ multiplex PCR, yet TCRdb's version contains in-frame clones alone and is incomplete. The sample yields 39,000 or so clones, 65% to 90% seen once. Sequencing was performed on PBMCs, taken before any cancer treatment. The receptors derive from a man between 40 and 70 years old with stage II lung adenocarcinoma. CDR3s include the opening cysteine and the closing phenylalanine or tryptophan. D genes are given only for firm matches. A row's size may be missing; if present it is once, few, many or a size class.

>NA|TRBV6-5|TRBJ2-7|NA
TGTGCCAGCAAGGAAGGGAGTTACAGTAGCGAGCAGTACTTC
CASKEGSYSSEQYF
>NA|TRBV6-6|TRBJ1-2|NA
TGTGCCAGCAGTTACGGGGGCTCAATGGGTGGCTACACCTTC
CASSYGGSMGGYTF
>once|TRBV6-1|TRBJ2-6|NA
TGTGCCAGCTCGGGACGGGGCTCTGGGGCCAACGTCCTGACTTTC
CASSGRGSGANVLTF
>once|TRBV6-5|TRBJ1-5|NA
TGTGCCAGCAGGGCGGACCTTAGCAATCAGCCCCAGCATTTT
CASRADLSNQPQHF
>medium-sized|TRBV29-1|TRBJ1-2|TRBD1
TGCAGCATCGCGACAGGGTCCTATGGCTACACCTTC
CSIATGSYGYTF
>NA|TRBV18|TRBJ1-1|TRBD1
TGTGCCAGCTCACCGGACAGGGGTGGTGGGAACACTGAAGCTTTCTTT
CASSPDRGGGNTEAFF
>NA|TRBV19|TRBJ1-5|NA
TGTGCCAGTAGTATAACAATGAATCAGCCCCAGCATTTT
CASSITMNQPQHF
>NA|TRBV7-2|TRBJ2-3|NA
TGTGCCAGCAGCTTCGGGTTTGGAGATACGCAGTATTTT
CASSFGFGDTQYF
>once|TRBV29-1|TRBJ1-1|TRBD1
TGCAGCGGTGACAGGGGCCTGAACACTGAAGCTTTCTTT
CSGDRGLNTEAFF
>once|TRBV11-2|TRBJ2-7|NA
TGTGCCAGCAGGCAGACAGGGAGGCGGTACGAGCAGTACTTC
CASRQTGRRYEQYF
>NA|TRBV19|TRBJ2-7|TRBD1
TGTGCCAGTAGGGGAACAGGGGTGGGAGTCTACGAGCAGTACTTC
CASRGTGVGVYEQYF
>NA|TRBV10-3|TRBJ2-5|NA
TGTGCCACCCGGCCGGCTGGGCTAAAAGAGACCCAGTACTTC
CATRPAGLKETQYF
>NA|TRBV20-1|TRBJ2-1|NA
TGCAGTGCTAGGACCTCCAATGAGCAGTTCTTC
CSARTSNEQFF
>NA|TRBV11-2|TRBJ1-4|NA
TGTGCCAGCCGCCAATGGGGGGGTGCAACTAATGAAAAACTGTTTTTT
CASRQWGGATNEKLFF
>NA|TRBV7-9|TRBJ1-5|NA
TGTGCCATACTCCTAGGGGCCAATCAGCCCCAGCATTTT
CAILLGANQPQHF
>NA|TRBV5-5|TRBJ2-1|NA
TGTGCCAGCAGCTCCCGGGACGATCCCTCCAATGAGCAGTTCTTC
CASSSRDDPSNEQFF
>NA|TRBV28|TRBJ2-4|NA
TGTGCCAGCAGTTTCAGGGTTGTCAAAAACATTCAGTACTTC
CASSFRVVKNIQYF
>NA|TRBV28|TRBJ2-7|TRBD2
TGTGCCAGCAGTCGGACTAGCGTCCACGAGCAGTACTTC
CASSRTSVHEQYF
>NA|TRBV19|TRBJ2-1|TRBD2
TGTGCCAGTAAGACTAGCGGCAGAAGGGTCAATGAGCAGTTCTTC
CASKTSGRRVNEQFF
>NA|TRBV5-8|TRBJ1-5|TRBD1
TGTGCCAGCAGCTGGGGACAGGGACACAATCAGCCCCAGCATTTT
CASSWGQGHNQPQHF
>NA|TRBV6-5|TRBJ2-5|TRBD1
TGTGCCAGCAGTACTCAGACAGGGGGCGTGACCCAGTACTTC
CASSTQTGGVTQYF
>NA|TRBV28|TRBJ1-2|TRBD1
TGTGCCAGCAGTTTAAATAGGGCAGGGGGCGGAGGCTATGGCTACACCTTC
CASSLNRAGGGGYGYTF
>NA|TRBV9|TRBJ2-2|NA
TGTGCCAGCAGCTTGGGAGCAGGGTTCGGGGAGCTGTTTTTT
CASSLGAGFGELFF
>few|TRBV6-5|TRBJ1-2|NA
TGTGCCAGCCGGACCGGCGGTGGCTACACCTTC
CASRTGGGYTF
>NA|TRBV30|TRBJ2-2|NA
TGTGCCTGGCGCTTACAGCGAAACACCGGGGAGCTGTTTTTT
CAWRLQRNTGELFF
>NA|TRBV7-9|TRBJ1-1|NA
TGTGCCAGCAGCTTAACTCCGAACACTGAAGCTTTCTTT
CASSLTPNTEAFF
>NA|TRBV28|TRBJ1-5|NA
TGTGCCAGCAGTTTTCGATCCGGTTATAGCAATCAGCCCCAGCATTTT
CASSFRSGYSNQPQHF
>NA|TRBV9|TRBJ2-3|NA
TGTGCCAGCAGCGTCGAGGGAGTTGGGACGCAGTATTTT
CASSVEGVGTQYF
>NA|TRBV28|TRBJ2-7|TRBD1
TGTGCCAGCAGCCCCTCCCAGGGGGCGATTTCTAACGAGCAGTACTTC
CASSPSQGAISNEQYF
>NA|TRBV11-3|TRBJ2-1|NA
TGTGCCAGCAGCTTAGGGTACAATGAGCAGTTCTTC
CASSLGYNEQFF
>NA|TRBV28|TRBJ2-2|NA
TGTGCCAGCAGCAGGAACACCGGGGAGCTGTTTTTT
CASSRNTGELFF
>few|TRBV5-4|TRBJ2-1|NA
TGTGCCAGCAGCTCCGCATCCGGGCCCAGGAGGGATGAGCAGTTCTTC
CASSSASGPRRDEQFF
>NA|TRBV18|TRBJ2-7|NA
TGTGCCAGCTCTCTAAGAGGACCCTACGAGCAGTACTTC
CASSLRGPYEQYF
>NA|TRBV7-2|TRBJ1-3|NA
TGTGCCAGCAGCTTAGGCGGCATTGGAAACACCATATATTTT
CASSLGGIGNTIYF
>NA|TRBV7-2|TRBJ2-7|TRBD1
TGTGCCAGCAGTTGGGACAGGGGGCCCTCCTACGAGCAGTACTTC
CASSWDRGPSYEQYF